A selection of T cell receptor beta chains follows, all from one sample in a study of beta chain features in type 1 diabetes. Sequencing was performed with immunoSEQ multiplex PCR; in TCRdb, only in-frame clones are kept and a portion is missing. The sample shows tens of thousands of clones, around three fifths of them seen only once. The sequencing input was stem cell memory CD4+ T cells from blood. The receptors come from a man between 18 and 29 years old with type 1 diabetes. Each CDR3 is given with its conserved first and last residue.

>TRBJ2-7|TRBV7-4
CANYPDEQYF
>TRBJ2-5|TRBV20-1
CSGLDQETQYF
>TRBJ2-7|TRBV14
CASSQGTGETYEQYF
>TRBJ2-3|TRBV28
CASSLGGRAWGDTQYF
>TRBJ1-2|TRBV7-9
CASSFDRDTGVYGYTF
>TRBJ1-3|TRBV9
CASSETGATGNTIYF
>TRBJ2-6|TRBV2
CASSEAGRGANVLTF
>TRBJ1-2|TRBV30
CAWSPDSGSYGYTF
>TRBJ1-3|TRBV11-2
CASSSTQRELSGNTIYF
>TRBJ2-1|TRBV7-2
CASSEGLAAYNEQFF
>TRBJ1-2|TRBV6-4
CASSDQGNGYTF
>TRBJ2-2|TRBV30
CAWRTRGVFNTGELFF
>TRBJ2-7|TRBV5-6
CASSLGQGVTYEQYF
>TRBJ1-6|TRBV7-2
CASSPRDIRNSPLHF
>TRBJ2-1|TRBV18
CASSPPGGAGASNEQFF
>TRBJ2-7|TRBV11-2
CASRMRDRGSYEQYF
>TRBJ2-3|TRBV28
CASSLRLAGEKGTDTQYF
>TRBJ2-1|TRBV7-2
CASSHSARQGNEQFF
>TRBJ2-6|TRBV7-8
CASSYSSGANVLTF
>TRBJ2-2|TRBV19
CASRSAGSTGELFF
>TRBJ2-7|TRBV11-2
CASSLRASGTSYEQYF
>TRBJ2-7|TRBV5-1
CASSLDWRGETYEQYF
>TRBJ2-7|TRBV6-6
CASSPRVPTYEQYF
>TRBJ2-1|TRBV19
CASAPKRSSYNEQFF
>TRBJ1-2|TRBV19
CASSMSGLPGYTF
>TRBJ2-5|TRBV7-2
CASSLAPASSGETQYF
>TRBJ2-2|TRBV7-9
CVAAGTNTGELFF
>TRBJ2-3|TRBV10-3
CAISEYSSRGTDTQYF
>TRBJ2-7|TRBV28
CASSWDRGWDEQYF
>TRBJ2-5|TRBV7-9
CASSLVFREGKETQYF
>TRBJ1-1|TRBV27
CASSKQVSEAFF
>TRBJ2-3|TRBV15
CATSQLPGVWATTDTQYF
>TRBJ2-2|TRBV21-1
CASSKPDETGAPTGELFF
>TRBJ2-5|TRBV15
CATSRDRGRQETQYF
>TRBJ2-7|TRBV14
CASSQAVTWTGGSEQYF
>TRBJ2-5|TRBV28
CASNPPGVETQYF
>TRBJ2-3|TRBV7-2
CASSAGSGLATDTQYF
>TRBJ1-2|TRBV4-3
CASSFLDYQDGYTF
>TRBJ2-7|TRBV20-1
CSARNPYEQYF
>TRBJ2-7|TRBV11-2
CASSLPLRGNSYEQYF
>TRBJ2-1|TRBV7-2
CASSLLAGQHNEQFF
>TRBJ2-3|TRBV27
CASTYDRAGDWAQYF
>TRBJ1-5|TRBV5-1
CASSLDGVQPQHF
>TRBJ2-1|TRBV28
CASRSRLNEQFF
>TRBJ2-2|TRBV15
CATSPRQGQFPNTGELFF
>TRBJ2-3|TRBV5-1
CASSLTTDTQYF
>TRBJ2-1|TRBV11-3
CASSLGSSSYNEQFF
>TRBJ2-3|TRBV18
CASSPRGEVAPDTQYF
>TRBJ2-5|TRBV15
CATRTGAQETQYF
>TRBJ2-3|TRBV5-1
CASSPPVERGVPDTQYF
>TRBJ2-4|TRBV6-1
CASSDRTGGLKNIQYF